This TCR beta chain was sequenced in a study of T cell responses to AZD1222 COVID-19 vaccine. Germline V CDR1 and CDR2: SGHTA, FQGTGA. V was pared by 3 bases and J by 3 bases, with 7 bases between. The CDR3 covers 13 residues. Data came from immunoSEQ multiplex PCR; TCRdb stores just in-frame clones and leaves some out. The table includes approximately 150,000 clones, 90% to 95% detected once. On this clone itself: Antigen specificity is unknown.

General observations from the study: Baseline serostatus was positive in only a handful of AZD1222 recipients. CD4 TCRs associated with vaccination spanned spike, dominating at 160-218 and 743-854. Spike-specific TCR depth and breadth grew after two AZD1222 doses.

This receptor was taken from an adult who received the AZD1222 COVID-19 vaccine. Sequences were derived from peripheral blood, sampled 28 days after the second AZD1222 dose. This chain uses TRBV7-3 with TRBJ2-3; D is unresolved. The CDR3: CASSFILTDTQYF. The CDR3 DNA is TGTGCCAGCAGCTTTATACTAACAGATACGCAGTATTTT.